Sequencing of this T cell receptor (beta chain) was carried out in a study of cytomegalovirus exposure and HLA in healthy donors. Notes on the study in general: A classifier reportedly called cytomegalovirus status with high sensitivity and specificity. Earlier analysis looked at TCR beta V segments, and most were productive about 90% or about 30% of the time.

Notes on this clone: Its antigen remains unidentified.

Donors were ostensibly healthy at sampling, although undocumented immune exposures were probable. PCR employed 60 Vbeta and 13 Jbeta primers. This table comes from immunoSEQ multiplex PCR, and its TCRdb copy is limited to in-frame clones, with some not included. This sample has approximately 140,000 clones, with 75% to 90% found just once. V was clipped by 0 bases and J by 1 base, with 9 bases between them. CDR3 size: 15 residues. Per germline, CDR1 MNHNS and CDR2 SASEGT. The material sequenced was PBMCs. The rearrangement joins TRBV6-1 to TRBJ1-1, with D perhaps matching TRBD1 (5 bases). The TCR sequence derives from a woman aged 40 to 50 in good health and CMV-seronegative. CDR3 in amino acids: CASSEAGEGNTEAFF. DNA of the CDR3: TGTGCCAGCAGTGAAGCAGGGGAAGGGAACACTGAAGCTTTCTTT.